The TCR beta chain described here comes from a study of memory CD4+ T cells and cytomegalovirus serostatus. In the original workflow: After removing out-of-frame reads, around 2.2 million distinct TCRbeta sequences remained. TCRdb's table, derived via immunoSEQ multiplex PCR, lists solely in-frame clones and lacks some. V, J and clone size are taken as reported in that table, and D and trimming were inferred from the DNA itself. The data show 45,000 to 65,000 clones, 80% seen once. In germline, CDR1 is SGHAT, CDR2 FQNNGV. This CDR3 comprises 14 residues. Trimming pared 6 bases from V and 0 bases from J, leaving 9 bases between. General study results and limits: Each of approximately 73 CMV-associated TCRbeta sequences occurred in one to five individuals. A US-trained random forest predicted CMV serostatus with median AUC roughly 0.91.

The sort gate was single viable CD3+CD4+CD8-CD45RO+ cells for memory CD4+ T cells. Positive selection with CD4 microbeads enriched total CD4+ T cells. Turning to this clone: Its target is not known. Other DNA sequences of this sample code for an identical CDR3.

What was sequenced was memory CD4+ T cells from blood. The chain couples TRBV11-2 to TRBJ2-4; D unresolved. This TCR was sampled from an adult in good health and CMV-seropositive. DNA of the CDR3: TGTGCCAGCAGTTCCAGATTAGCCAAAAACATTCAGTACTTC. This gives the protein CASSSRLAKNIQYF.